This T cell receptor (beta chain) was obtained from a study of tumor-infiltrating lymphocytes in localized non-small cell lung cancer. Points from the study as a whole: Only some patients had TCR sequencing, depending on available tissue. Tumors had more T cell infiltration than uninvolved lung, per TCRbeta sequencing and CD3 counts.

Germline assignment: CDR1 SGHTS and CDR2 YDEGEE. This CDR3 is built from 15 residues. The V gene lost 4 bases and the J gene lost 0 bases, with 13 bases spanning the gap. Comments on this clone: Its antigen is unidentified.

Profiling relied on immunoSEQ multiplex PCR, and the TCRdb table lists in-frame clones only, not all of them. The sample includes about 16,000 clones, roughly 70% seen only once; the top ten take 9.1%. This chain uses TRBV5-8 with TRBJ1-2, with a possible D match to TRBD1 (6 bases). This sequence was found in a human donor with non-small cell lung cancer. Sequencing input: lung tumor tissue. The CDR3 protein is CASSLNRDSNYGYTF. The CDR3 DNA reads as TGTGCCAGCAGCCTTAACAGGGATTCTAACTATGGCTACACCTTC. The full variable domain, in which reference TRBV5-8 and TRBJ1-2 provide the parts outside the CDR3, is EAGVTQSPTHLIKTRGQQATLRCSPISGHTSVYWYQQALGLGLQFLLWYDEGEERNRGNFPPRFSGRQFPNYSSELNVNALELEDSALYLCASSLNRDSNYGYTFGSGTRLTVV.